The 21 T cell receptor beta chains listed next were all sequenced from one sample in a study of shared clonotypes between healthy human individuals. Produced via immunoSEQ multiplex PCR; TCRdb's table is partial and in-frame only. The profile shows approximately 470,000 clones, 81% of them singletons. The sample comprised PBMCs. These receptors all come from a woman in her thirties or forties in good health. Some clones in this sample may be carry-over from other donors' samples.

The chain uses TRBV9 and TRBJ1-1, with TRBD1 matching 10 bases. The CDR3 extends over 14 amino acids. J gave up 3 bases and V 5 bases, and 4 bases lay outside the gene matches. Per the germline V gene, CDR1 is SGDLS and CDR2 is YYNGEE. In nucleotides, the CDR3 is TGTGCCAGCAGAGCCGGGACAGGGGACACTGAAGCTTTCTTT. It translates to CASRAGTGDTEAFF.

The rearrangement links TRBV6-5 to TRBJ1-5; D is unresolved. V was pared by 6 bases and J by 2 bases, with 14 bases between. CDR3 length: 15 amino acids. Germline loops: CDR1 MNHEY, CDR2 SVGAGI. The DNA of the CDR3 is TGTGCCAGCAGCCAGACCTCACGGGGCAATCAGCCCCAGCATTTT. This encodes CASSQTSRGNQPQHF.

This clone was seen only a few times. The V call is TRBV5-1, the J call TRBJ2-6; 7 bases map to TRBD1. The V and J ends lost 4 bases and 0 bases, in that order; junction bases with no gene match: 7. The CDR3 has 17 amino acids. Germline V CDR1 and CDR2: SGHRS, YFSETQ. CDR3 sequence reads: CASSPGQDASGANVLTF. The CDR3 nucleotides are TGCGCCAGCAGCCCCGGACAGGATGCCTCTGGGGCCAACGTCCTGACTTTC.

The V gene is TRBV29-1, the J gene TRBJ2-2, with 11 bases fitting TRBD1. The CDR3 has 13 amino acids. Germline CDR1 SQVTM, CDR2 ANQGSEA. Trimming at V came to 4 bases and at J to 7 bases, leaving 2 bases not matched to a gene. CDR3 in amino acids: CSVGTGGGGELFF. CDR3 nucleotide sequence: TGCAGCGTTGGGACAGGGGGCGGCGGGGAGCTGTTTTTT.

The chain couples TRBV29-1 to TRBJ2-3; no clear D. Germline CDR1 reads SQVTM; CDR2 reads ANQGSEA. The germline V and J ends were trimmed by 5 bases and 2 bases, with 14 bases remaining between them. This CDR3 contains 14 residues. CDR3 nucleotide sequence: TGCAGCGTTCGGGTCCTAGGACCCACAGATACGCAGTATTTT. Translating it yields CSVRVLGPTDTQYF.

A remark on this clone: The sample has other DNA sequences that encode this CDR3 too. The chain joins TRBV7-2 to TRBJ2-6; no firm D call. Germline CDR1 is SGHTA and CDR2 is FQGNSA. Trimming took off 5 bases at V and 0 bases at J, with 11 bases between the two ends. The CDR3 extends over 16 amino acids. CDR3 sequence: CASSPPVYSGANVLTF. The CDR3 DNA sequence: TGTGCCAGCAGCCCCCCGGTCTACTCTGGGGCCAACGTCCTGACTTTC.

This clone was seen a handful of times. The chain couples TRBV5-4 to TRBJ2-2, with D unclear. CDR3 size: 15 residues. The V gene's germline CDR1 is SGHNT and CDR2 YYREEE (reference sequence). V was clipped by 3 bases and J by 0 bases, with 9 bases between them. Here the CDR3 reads CASSSRTPNTGELFF. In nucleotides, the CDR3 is TGTGCCAGCAGCTCCCGGACGCCGAACACCGGGGAGCTGTTTTTT.

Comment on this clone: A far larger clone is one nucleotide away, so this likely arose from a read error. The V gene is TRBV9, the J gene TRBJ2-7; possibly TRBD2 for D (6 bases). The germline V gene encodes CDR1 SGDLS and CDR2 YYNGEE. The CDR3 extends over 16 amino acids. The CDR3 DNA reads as TGTGTCAGCAGCGTAGGGAGTGGATCGAGCGGGTACGAGCAGTACTTC. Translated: CVSSVGSGSSGYEQYF.

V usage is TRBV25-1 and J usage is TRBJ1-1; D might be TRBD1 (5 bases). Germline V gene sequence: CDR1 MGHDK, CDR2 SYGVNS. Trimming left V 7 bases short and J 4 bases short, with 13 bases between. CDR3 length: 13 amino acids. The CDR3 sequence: CASNYGAGTEAFF. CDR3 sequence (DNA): TGTGCCAGCAATTACGGGGCAGGCACTGAAGCTTTCTTT.

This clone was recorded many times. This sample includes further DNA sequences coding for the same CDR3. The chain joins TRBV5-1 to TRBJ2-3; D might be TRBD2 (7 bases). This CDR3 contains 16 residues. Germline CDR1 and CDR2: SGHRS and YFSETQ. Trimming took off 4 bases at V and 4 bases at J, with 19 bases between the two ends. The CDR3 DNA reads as TGCGCCAGCAGCCTCGGACAGACCAGCGGGGCAGATACGCAGTATTTT. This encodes CASSLGQTSGADTQYF.

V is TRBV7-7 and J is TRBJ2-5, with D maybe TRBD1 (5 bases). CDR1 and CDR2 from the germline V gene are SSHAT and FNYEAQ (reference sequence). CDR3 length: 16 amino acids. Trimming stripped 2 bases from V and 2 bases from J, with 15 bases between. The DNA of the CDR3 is TGTGCCAGCAGCTTAAAGTTTGGGGCCGGTCAAGAGACCCAGTACTTC. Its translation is CASSLKFGAGQETQYF.

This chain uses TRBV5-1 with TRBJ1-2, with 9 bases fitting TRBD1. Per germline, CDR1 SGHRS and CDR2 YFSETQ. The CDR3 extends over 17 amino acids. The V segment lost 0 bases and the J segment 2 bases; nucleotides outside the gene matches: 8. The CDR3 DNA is TGCGCCAGCAGCTTGGCCCCGGGGACAGGGATCAACTATGGCTACACCTTC. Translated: CASSLAPGTGINYGYTF.

CDR3 residues: CASNPWRENTEAFF. The CDR3 DNA reads as TGTGCCAGCAATCCCTGGAGGGAGAACACTGAAGCTTTCTTT. The chain combines TRBV6-5 with TRBJ1-1, with D hard to call. This CDR3 spans 14 amino acids. Per germline, CDR1 MNHEY and CDR2 SVGAGI. The V and J ends lost 7 bases and 1 base respectively, with 13 bases between them.

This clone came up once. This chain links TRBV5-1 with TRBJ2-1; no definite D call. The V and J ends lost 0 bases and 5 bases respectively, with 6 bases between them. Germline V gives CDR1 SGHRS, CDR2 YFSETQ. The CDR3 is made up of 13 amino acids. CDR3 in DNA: TGCGCCAGCAGCTTGGACAGCAACAATGAGCAGTTCTTC. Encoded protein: CASSLDSNNEQFF.

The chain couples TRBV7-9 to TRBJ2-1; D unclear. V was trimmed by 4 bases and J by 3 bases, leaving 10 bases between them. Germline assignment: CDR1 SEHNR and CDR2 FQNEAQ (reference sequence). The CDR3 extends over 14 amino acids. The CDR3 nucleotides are TGTGCCAGCAGCTCCATTGCGCACTACAATGAGCAGTTCTTC. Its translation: CASSSIAHYNEQFF.

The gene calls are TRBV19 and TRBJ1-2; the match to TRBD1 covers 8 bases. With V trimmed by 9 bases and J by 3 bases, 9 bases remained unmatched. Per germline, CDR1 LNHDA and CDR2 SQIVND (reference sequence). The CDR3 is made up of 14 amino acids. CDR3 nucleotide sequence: TGTGCCAGCCAAGACAGGGGATCTTACTATGGCTACACCTTC. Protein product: CASQDRGSYYGYTF.

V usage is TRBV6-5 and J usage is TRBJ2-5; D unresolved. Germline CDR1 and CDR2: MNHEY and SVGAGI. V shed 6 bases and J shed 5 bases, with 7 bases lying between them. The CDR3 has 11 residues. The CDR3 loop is CASSTHETQYF. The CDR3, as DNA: TGTGCCAGCAGCACCCACGAGACCCAGTACTTC.

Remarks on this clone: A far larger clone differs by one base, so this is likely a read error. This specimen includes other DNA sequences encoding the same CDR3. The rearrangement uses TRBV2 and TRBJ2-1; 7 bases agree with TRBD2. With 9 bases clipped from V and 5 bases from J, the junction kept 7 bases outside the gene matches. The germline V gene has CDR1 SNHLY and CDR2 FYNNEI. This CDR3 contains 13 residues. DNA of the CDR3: TGTGCCAGTAGCCGACTAGCTAACAATGAGCAGTTCTTC. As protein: CASSRLANNEQFF.

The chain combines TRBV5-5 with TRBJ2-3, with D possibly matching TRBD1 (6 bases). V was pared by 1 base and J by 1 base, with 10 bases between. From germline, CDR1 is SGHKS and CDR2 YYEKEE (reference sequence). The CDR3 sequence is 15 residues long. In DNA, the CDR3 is TGTGCCAGCAGCTTGTGGGGGCCTGGCACAGATACGCAGTATTTT. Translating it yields CASSLWGPGTDTQYF.

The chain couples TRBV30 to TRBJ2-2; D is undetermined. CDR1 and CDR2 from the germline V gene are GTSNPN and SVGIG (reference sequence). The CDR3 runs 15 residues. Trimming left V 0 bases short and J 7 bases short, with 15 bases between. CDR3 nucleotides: TGTGCCTGGAGTGTACAAACAGACTGGGGCGGGGAGCTGTTTTTT. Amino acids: CAWSVQTDWGGELFF.

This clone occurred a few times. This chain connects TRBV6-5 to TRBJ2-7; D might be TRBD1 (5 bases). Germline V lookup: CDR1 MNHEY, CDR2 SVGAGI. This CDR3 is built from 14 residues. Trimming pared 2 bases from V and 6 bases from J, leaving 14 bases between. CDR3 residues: CASSYLKGLGEQYF. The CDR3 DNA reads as TGTGCCAGCAGTTACCTAAAGGGGTTGGGCGAGCAGTACTTC.